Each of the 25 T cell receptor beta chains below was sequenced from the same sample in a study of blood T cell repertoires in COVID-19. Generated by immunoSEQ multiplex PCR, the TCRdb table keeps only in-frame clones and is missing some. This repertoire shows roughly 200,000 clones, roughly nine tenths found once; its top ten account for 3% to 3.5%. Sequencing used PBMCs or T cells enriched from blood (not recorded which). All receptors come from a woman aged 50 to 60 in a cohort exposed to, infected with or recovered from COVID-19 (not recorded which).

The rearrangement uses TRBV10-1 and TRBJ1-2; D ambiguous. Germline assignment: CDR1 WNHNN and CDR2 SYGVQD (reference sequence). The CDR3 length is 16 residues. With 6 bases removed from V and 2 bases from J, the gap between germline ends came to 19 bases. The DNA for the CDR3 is TGCGCCAGCAGGTCGCTCGGCCAGTTCGGGAACTATGGCTACACCTTC. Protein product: CASRSLGQFGNYGYTF.

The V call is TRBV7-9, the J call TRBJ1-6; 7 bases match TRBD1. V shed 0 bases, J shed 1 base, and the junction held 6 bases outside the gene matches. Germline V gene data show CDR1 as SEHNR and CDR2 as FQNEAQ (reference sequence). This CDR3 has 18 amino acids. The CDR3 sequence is CASSLAQGYRSYNSPLHF. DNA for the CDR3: TGTGCCAGCAGCTTAGCACAGGGGTATAGGTCCTATAATTCACCCCTCCACTTT.

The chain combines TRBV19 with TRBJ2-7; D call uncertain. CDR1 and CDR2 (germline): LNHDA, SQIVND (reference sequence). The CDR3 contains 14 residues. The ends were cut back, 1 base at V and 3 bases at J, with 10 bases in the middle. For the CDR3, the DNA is TGTGCCAGTAGTATAGGAGGTGGAGACTACGAGCAGTACTTC. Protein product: CASSIGGGDYEQYF.

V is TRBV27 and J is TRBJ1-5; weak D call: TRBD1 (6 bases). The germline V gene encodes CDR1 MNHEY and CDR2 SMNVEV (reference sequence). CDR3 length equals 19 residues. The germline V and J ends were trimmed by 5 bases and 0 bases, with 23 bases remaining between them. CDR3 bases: TGTGCCAGCAGTCTACAGGGCTACAAGGCCAGCGATAGCAATCAGCCCCAGCATTTT. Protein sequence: CASSLQGYKASDSNQPQHF.

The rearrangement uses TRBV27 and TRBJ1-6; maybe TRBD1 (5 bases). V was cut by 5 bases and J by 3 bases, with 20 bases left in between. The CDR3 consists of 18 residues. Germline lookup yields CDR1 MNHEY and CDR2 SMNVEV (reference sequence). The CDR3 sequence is CASSLHRGVGVYNSPLHF. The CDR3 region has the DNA TGTGCCAGCAGTCTACATCGGGGGGTCGGCGTCTATAATTCACCCCTCCACTTT.

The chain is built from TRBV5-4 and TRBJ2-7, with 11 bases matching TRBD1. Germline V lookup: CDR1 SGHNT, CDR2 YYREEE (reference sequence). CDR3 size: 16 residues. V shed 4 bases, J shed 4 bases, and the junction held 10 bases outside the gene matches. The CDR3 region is CASSTGGQGAIYEQYF. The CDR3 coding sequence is TGTGCCAGCAGCACAGGTGGACAGGGGGCAATTTACGAGCAGTACTTC.

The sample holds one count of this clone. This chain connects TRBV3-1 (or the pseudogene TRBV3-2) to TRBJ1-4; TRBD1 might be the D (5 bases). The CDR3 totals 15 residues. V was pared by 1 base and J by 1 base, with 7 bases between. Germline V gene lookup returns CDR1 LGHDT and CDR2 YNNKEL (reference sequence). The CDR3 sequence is CASSQVGGTNEKLFF. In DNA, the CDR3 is TGTGCCAGCAGCCAAGTGGGGGGAACTAATGAAAAACTGTTTTTT.

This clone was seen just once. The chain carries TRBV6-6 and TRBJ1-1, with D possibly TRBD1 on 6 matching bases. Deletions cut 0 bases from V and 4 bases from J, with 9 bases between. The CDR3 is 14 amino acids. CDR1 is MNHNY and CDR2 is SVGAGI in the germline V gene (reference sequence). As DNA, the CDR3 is TGTGCCAGCAGTTACTCATCAGGGGCCACTGAAGCTTTCTTT. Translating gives CASSYSSGATEAFF.

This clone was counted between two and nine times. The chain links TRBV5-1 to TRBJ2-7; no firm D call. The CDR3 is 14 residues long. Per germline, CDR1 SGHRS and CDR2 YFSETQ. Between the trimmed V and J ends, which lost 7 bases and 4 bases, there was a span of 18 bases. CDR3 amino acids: CASQRSVTSYEQYF. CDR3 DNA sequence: TGCGCCAGCCAGAGGTCGGTGACGAGTTACGAGCAGTACTTC.

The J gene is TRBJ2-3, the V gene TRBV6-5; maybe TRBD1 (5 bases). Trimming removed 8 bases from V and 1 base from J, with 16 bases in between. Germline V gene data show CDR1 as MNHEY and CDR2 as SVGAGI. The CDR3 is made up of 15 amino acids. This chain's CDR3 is CASPMGPGGTDTQYF. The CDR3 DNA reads TGTGCCAGCCCCATGGGGCCAGGAGGCACAGATACGCAGTATTTT.

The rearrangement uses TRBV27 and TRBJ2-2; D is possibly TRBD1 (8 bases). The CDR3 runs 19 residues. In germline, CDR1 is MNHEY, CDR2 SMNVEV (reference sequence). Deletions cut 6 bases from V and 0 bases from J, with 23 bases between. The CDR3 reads CASSRGDRSFPANTGELFF. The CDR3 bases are TGTGCCAGCAGCCGGGGGGACAGGTCATTCCCTGCGAACACCGGGGAGCTGTTTTTT.

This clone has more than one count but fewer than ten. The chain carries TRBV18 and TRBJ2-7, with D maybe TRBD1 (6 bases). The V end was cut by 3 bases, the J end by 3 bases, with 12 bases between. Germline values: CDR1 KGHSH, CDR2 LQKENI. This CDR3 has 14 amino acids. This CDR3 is CASSPQGRIYEQYF. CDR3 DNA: TGTGCCAGCTCACCTCAGGGGAGAATCTACGAGCAGTACTTC.

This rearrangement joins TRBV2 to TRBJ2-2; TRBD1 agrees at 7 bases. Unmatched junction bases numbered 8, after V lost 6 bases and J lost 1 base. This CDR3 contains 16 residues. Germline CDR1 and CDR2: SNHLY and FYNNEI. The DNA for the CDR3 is TGTGCCAGCAGCCGACAGGGCTCCTTGAACACCGGGGAGCTGTTTTTT. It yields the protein CASSRQGSLNTGELFF.

DNA for the CDR3: TGTGCCAGCAGCCAAGGGAGGTCAGCCCATCCCGGGGAGCTGTTTTTT. Encoded protein: CASSQGRSAHPGELFF. The chain combines TRBV3-1 (or the pseudogene TRBV3-2) with TRBJ2-2, with a weak D call TRBD2 (5 bases). CDR1 and CDR2 (germline): LGHDT, YNNKEL (reference sequence). Trimming left V 1 base short and J 6 bases short, with 15 bases between. The CDR3 length is 16 residues.

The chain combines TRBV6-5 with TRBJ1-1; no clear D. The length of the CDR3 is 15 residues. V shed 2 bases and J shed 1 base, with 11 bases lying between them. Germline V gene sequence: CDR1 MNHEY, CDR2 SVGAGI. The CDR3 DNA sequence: TGTGCCAGCAGTTACCGGGGTTCATCGAACACTGAAGCTTTCTTT. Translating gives CASSYRGSSNTEAFF.

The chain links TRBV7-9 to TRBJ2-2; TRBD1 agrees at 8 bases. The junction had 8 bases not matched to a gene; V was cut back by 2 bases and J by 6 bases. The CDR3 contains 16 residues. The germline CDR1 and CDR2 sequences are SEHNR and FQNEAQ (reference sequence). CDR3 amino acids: CASSLLTGAGSGELFF. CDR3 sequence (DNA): TGTGCCAGCAGCTTATTGACAGGGGCTGGGTCCGGGGAGCTGTTTTTT.

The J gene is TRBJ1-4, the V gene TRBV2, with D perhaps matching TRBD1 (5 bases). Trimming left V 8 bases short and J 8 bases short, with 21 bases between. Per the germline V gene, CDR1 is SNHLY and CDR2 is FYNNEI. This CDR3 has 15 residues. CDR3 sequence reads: CASRFAPRQLEKLFF. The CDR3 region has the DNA TGTGCCAGCCGATTCGCGCCTCGACAGCTAGAAAAACTGTTTTTT.

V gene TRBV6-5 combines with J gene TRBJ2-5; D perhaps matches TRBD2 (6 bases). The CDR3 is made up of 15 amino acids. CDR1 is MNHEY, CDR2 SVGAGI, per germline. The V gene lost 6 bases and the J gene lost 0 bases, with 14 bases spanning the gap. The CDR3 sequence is CASSQRVADQETQYF. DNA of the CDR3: TGTGCCAGCAGCCAGCGGGTAGCGGACCAAGAGACCCAGTACTTC.

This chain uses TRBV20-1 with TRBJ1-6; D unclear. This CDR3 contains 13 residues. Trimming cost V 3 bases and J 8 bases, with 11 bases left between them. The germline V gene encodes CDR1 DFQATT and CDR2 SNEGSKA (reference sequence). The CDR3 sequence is CSASLQVDSPLHF. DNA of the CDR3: TGCAGTGCTAGTTTGCAGGTGGATTCACCCCTCCACTTT.

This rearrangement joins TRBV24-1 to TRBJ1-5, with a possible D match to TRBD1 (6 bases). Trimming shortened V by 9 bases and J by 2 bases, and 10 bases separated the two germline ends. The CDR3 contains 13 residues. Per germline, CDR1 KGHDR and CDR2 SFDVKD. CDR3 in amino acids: CATLWGRNQPQHF. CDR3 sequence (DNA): TGTGCCACCCTTTGGGGGCGCAATCAGCCCCAGCATTTT.

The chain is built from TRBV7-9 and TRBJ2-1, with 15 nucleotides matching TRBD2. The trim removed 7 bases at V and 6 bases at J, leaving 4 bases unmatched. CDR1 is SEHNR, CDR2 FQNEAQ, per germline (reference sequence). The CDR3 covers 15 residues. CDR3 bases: TGTGCCAGCACGACGGGACTAGCGGGGGGCAATGAGCAGTTCTTC. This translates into CASTTGLAGGNEQFF.

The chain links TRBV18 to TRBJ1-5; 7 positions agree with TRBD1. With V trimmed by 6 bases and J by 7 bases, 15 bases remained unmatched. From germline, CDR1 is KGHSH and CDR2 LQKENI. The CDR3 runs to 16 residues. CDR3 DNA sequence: TGTGCCAGCTCCCTCAATCAAGCAGGGGGGCCCCAGCCCCAGCATTTT. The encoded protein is CASSLNQAGGPQPQHF.

The CDR3 nucleotides read TGTGCCAGCTTTGATTCGCGGGGTATGAATGAGCAGTTCTTC. Translated, it gives CASFDSRGMNEQFF. V and J are TRBV2 and TRBJ2-1; D might be TRBD2 (6 bases). The CDR3 has 14 residues. The ends were cut back, 8 bases at V and 7 bases at J, with 18 bases in the middle. Germline V gives CDR1 SNHLY, CDR2 FYNNEI.

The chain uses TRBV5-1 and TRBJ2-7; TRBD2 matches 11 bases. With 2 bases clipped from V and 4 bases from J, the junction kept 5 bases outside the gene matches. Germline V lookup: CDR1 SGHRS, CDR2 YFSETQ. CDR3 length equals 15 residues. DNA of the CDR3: TGCGCCAGCAGCTTTCTAGCGGGGGGCCGTTACGAGCAGTACTTC. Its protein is CASSFLAGGRYEQYF.

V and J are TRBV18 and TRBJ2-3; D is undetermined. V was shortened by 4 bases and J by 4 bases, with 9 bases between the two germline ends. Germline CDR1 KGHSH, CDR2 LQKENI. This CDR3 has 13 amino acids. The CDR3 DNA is TGTGCCAGCTCACTGTCCTCGGCAGATACGCAGTATTTT. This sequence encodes CASSLSSADTQYF.